Listed below are T cell receptor beta chains from one sample, sequenced in a study of STAT5B mutations in CD4+ large granular lymphocyte leukemia. Profiled with immunoSEQ multiplex PCR; TCRdb holds only in-frame clones, not every one. This sample has approximately 32,000 clones, with 69% found just once. The material sequenced was CD4+ T cells from blood buffy coats. Receptors originate from a human donor in good health. Both conserved end residues are part of each CDR3. A D gene is named only where the DNA matches it firmly. Clone size, where shown, is once, few, many, or a class for clones that have expanded.

d_gene	v_gene	abundance	j_gene	CDR3aa	CDR3nt
-	TRBV7-6	-	TRBJ2-1	CASSEVYYNEQFF	TGTGCCAGCAGCGAGGTCTATTACAATGAGCAGTTCTTC
TRBD2	TRBV4-2	-	TRBJ2-1	CASSQPGLAGGNEQFF	TGTGCCAGCAGCCAACCGGGACTAGCGGGAGGCAATGAGCAGTTCTTC
-	TRBV7-2	few	TRBJ2-2	CASSLLQGRTGELFF	TGTGCCAGCAGCTTATTACAGGGAAGGACCGGGGAGCTGTTTTTT
-	TRBV29-1	-	TRBJ1-2	CSAYREANYGYTF	TGCAGCGCCTACAGGGAAGCTAACTATGGCTACACCTTC
-	TRBV6-5	few	TRBJ1-2	CASSYGRDRGGYTF	TGTGCCAGCAGTTACGGGAGAGATCGGGGTGGCTACACCTTC
-	TRBV6-5	-	TRBJ1-1	CASSPGGSDTEAFF	TGTGCCAGCAGCCCTGGCGGATCGGACACTGAAGCTTTCTTT
-	TRBV10-3	-	TRBJ2-2	CAASYRGATGELFF	TGTGCCGCATCCTACCGGGGGGCGACCGGGGAGCTGTTTTTT
-	TRBV7-2	-	TRBJ1-2	CASSGRGALYGYTF	TGTGCCAGCAGCGGGCGGGGGGCCCTCTATGGCTACACCTTC
TRBD1	TRBV5-8	-	TRBJ1-6	CASSPGPGTGFGPLHF	TGTGCCAGCAGCCCTGGGCCCGGGACAGGGTTTGGACCCCTCCACTTT
-	TRBV30	-	TRBJ2-7	CAWSVQRGGQYF	TGTGCCTGGAGTGTACAACGGGGTGGGCAGTACTTC
-	TRBV10-3	-	TRBJ2-3	CATWDDTQYF	TGTGCCACCTGGGATGATACGCAGTATTTT
-	TRBV9	few	TRBJ1-1	CASSSEGDTEAFF	TGTGCCAGCAGCTCAGAGGGGGACACTGAAGCTTTCTTT
TRBD2	TRBV10-1	-	TRBJ2-5	CASSVGTRGQETQYF	TGCGCCAGCAGTGTGGGGACTAGGGGGCAAGAGACCCAGTACTTC
-	TRBV7-2	-	TRBJ2-2	CASSLADSTGELFF	TGTGCCAGCAGCTTAGCCGATAGCACCGGGGAGCTGTTTTTT
-	TRBV27	-	TRBJ1-4	CASSSSGWSFEKLFF	TGTGCCAGCAGTTCGTCGGGATGGAGTTTCGAAAAACTGTTTTTT
-	TRBV4-1	-	TRBJ1-5	CASSQTVTRGRYQPQHF	TGCGCCAGCAGCCAAACGGTAACCCGGGGACGTTATCAGCCCCAGCATTTT
TRBD2	TRBV10-2	-	TRBJ2-3	CASREGLGRGNTDTQYF	TGCGCCAGCAGGGAGGGGCTGGGGCGGGGGAACACAGATACGCAGTATTTT
TRBD1	TRBV9	once	TRBJ2-7	CASSAHPTGGATNQYF	TGTGCCAGCAGCGCCCATCCGACAGGGGGAGCAACGAATCAGTACTTC
TRBD2	TRBV6-5	-	TRBJ2-1	CASSYTGGGRNEQFF	TGTGCCAGCAGTTACACGGGCGGGGGAAGGAATGAGCAGTTCTTC
-	TRBV7-2	-	TRBJ1-2	CASSPHGDGYGYTF	TGTGCCAGCAGCCCCCACGGGGACGGCTATGGCTACACCTTC
TRBD1	TRBV27	-	TRBJ2-4	CASTTTGGVKNIQYF	TGTGCCAGCACAACGACAGGGGGCGTCAAAAACATTCAGTACTTC
-	TRBV11-2	-	TRBJ2-7	CASSPQRILGRIYEQYF	TGTGCCAGCAGCCCCCAAAGAATACTGGGCCGAATCTACGAGCAGTACTTC
-	TRBV28	-	TRBJ1-2	CASSLVGRKDGYTF	TGTGCCAGCAGTTTGGTGGGGAGGAAGGATGGCTACACCTTC
TRBD1	TRBV4-2	-	TRBJ2-7	CASSQGAVGQGVYEQYF	TGTGCCAGCAGCCAGGGGGCGGTGGGACAGGGGGTCTACGAGCAGTACTTC
-	TRBV4-1	-	TRBJ2-3	CASSQGNRLTDTQYF	TGCGCCAGCAGCCAAGGAAACAGGCTGACAGATACGCAGTATTTT
TRBD2	TRBV9	-	TRBJ2-2	CASGGGRVTGELFF	TGTGCCAGCGGGGGGGGTAGGGTCACCGGGGAGCTGTTTTTT
-	TRBV2	-	TRBJ2-2	CASSNYPAGELFF	TGTGCCAGCAGTAACTACCCTGCCGGGGAGCTGTTTTTT
-	TRBV18	-	TRBJ1-3	CASSPGSSGNTIYF	TGTGCCAGCTCACCTGGCAGCTCTGGAAACACCATATATTTT
TRBD1	TRBV29-1	once	TRBJ2-7	CSVEAPGTGSSYEQYF	TGCAGCGTTGAAGCCCCCGGGACAGGAAGCTCCTACGAGCAGTACTTC
-	TRBV30	-	TRBJ1-5	CAWYSGKTKSNQPQHF	TGTGCCTGGTACTCCGGGAAAACCAAGAGCAATCAGCCCCAGCATTTT
TRBD2	TRBV9	once	TRBJ2-7	CASSPNPAGTAYEQYF	TGTGCCAGCAGCCCCAACCCAGCGGGGACGGCCTACGAGCAGTACTTC
TRBD2	TRBV29-1	-	TRBJ2-5	CSVQAHGGGVETQYF	TGCAGCGTTCAGGCGCACGGCGGGGGAGTGGAGACCCAGTACTTC
-	TRBV21-1	-	TRBJ1-1	CASSTPHRGRTEAFF	TGTGCCAGCAGCACCCCCCACAGGGGGCGGACTGAAGCTTTCTTT
-	TRBV7-8	-	TRBJ2-2	CASSLGWESGELFF	TGTGCCAGCAGCTTAGGGTGGGAATCCGGGGAGCTGTTTTTT
-	TRBV28	-	TRBJ1-5	CASTLEGRQPQHF	TGTGCCAGCACCTTAGAAGGGAGACAGCCCCAGCATTTT
TRBD2	TRBV6-5	-	TRBJ2-3	CASSHRGGPADTQYF	TGTGCCAGCAGCCACCGGGGGGGCCCCGCAGATACGCAGTATTTT
-	TRBV10-2	few	TRBJ1-2	CASNPGPNYGYTF	TGCGCCAGCAACCCCGGGCCCAACTATGGCTACACCTTC